This record looks at one T cell receptor (beta chain) sequence and its context. The data are from a study of blood T cell repertoires in COVID-19. Study-level information: T cells, B-cell-depleted T cells, or PBMCs supplied cDNA or gDNA.

Per the authors' pipeline: The assay estimated nucleated cells by amplifying reference gene primers. Profiled with immunoSEQ multiplex PCR; TCRdb holds only in-frame clones, not every one. Clonal size and the V and J genes are those of that table, whereas D and trimming came from the DNA. The table lists some 60,000 clones, roughly 80% of them singletons, with around 9.6% in the top ten. V dropped 6 bases and J dropped 5 bases, with 9 bases sitting between them. CDR1 and CDR2 from the germline V gene are SGDLS and YYNGEE. CDR3 length equals 12 residues. V and J are TRBV9 and TRBJ2-1, with D unclear. This TCR came from a man in his fifties with COVID-19, enrolled during active disease. The specimen was peripheral blood. The CDR3 DNA reads as TGTGCCAGCACCCCAGTGGACAATGAGCAGTTCTTC. Amino acid sequence: CASTPVDNEQFF.